The 5 T cell receptor beta chains below were found in one sample sequenced in a study of human T cells and chemical hapten exposure. Indicated time point: patch test 1, 2 weeks after DPC sensitization. Sample treatment: therapeutic diphenylcyclopropenone sensitization with weekly scalp DPC. A single record per CDR3 protein comes from TCRdb applying MiXCR to the RACE reads. The table includes about 69,000 distinct CDR3 sequences, around a third detected once. This specimen consisted of whole blood, obtained in connection with sensitization to the hapten diphenylcyclopropenone (DPC). The source of these receptors is a man aged 40-50 years with alopecia areata. Some clones in this sample may be carry-over from other donors' samples.

The table lists this clonotype with a few counts. The chain recombines TRBV4-3 with TRBJ2-7, with D perhaps TRBD1 (6 bases). This CDR3 contains 15 residues. CDR1 is LGHNA and CDR2 is YSLEER in the germline V gene. V gave up 3 bases and J gave up 6 bases, with 18 bases separating them. The CDR3 sequence is CASSHGVGTLTEQYF. CDR3 DNA sequence: TGCGCCAGCAGCCACGGAGTTGGGACACTCACCGAGCAGTACTTC.

In this sample, this clonotype turned up a few times. The rearrangement uses TRBV6-2 or TRBV6-3 and TRBJ2-2, with TRBD2 matching 10 bases. The germline gives CDR1 MNHEY, CDR2 SVGEGT. The CDR3 sequence is 17 residues long. V shed 6 bases, J shed 1 base, and the junction held 8 bases outside the gene matches. The CDR3 here is CASRPKAGGVNTGELFF. The CDR3 nucleotides are TGTGCCAGCAGGCCGAAAGCGGGAGGGGTGAACACCGGGGAGCTGTTTTTT.

The chain is built from TRBV6-5 and TRBJ2-1, with 8 bases lining up with TRBD1. With V trimmed by 6 bases and J by 3 bases, 7 bases remained unmatched. This CDR3 spans 15 amino acids. Germline CDR1 MNHEY, CDR2 SVGAGI. The CDR3 loop is CASSPRTGNYNEQFF. The CDR3 DNA reads TGTGCCAGCAGCCCCAGGACAGGGAACTACAATGAGCAGTTCTTC.

J is TRBJ1-4 and V is TRBV3-1; D unresolved. Germline V CDR1 and CDR2: LGHDT, YNNKEL (reference sequence). With 1 base removed from V and 0 bases from J, the gap between germline ends came to 6 bases. The CDR3 length is 15 residues. CDR3 DNA: TGTGCCAGCAGCCAAGCACCTGCAACTAATGAAAAACTGTTTTTT. It is translated as CASSQAPATNEKLFF.

About this clonotype: One junction end does not reproduce the germline sequence, and a read error may be involved. The chain links TRBV12-3 or TRBV12-4 to TRBJ2-1; D is possibly TRBD2 (7 bases). This CDR3 is 16 amino acids long. This CDR3 reads CASSTLGASGYDERFF. The CDR3 DNA is TGTGCCAGCTCGACCCTGGGGGCTAGCGGCTACGATGAGCGGTTCTTC.